This T cell receptor beta chain originates from a study of T cell responses to AZD1222 COVID-19 vaccine. The study, taken as a whole, reports: Researchers report vaccine-associated CD4 TCRs spanning spike, with dominance at 160-218 and 743-854. It should be noted that donors were predominantly white British and more often female, and clonal diversity was possibly underestimated.

CDR3 length equals 15 residues. Germline V gene lookup returns CDR1 MNHEY and CDR2 SVGAGI. Deletions cut 6 bases from V and 0 bases from J, with 12 bases between. Sequenced by immunoSEQ multiplex PCR; TCRdb stores in-frame clones only, minus some. This table holds about 120,000 clones, about 91% found once. Timing groups of about 4 and about 12 weeks for second doses were pooled. In regard to this clone: Its cognate antigen is unknown.

The clonotype comes from an adult who received the AZD1222 COVID-19 vaccine. V is TRBV6-5 and J is TRBJ1-5, with a tentative D call TRBD1 (5 bases). The sequenced sample was peripheral blood, obtained 28 days after the second AZD1222 dose. The CDR3 spells CASSEGLSSNQPQHF. The DNA for the CDR3 is TGTGCCAGCAGCGAGGGACTGAGTAGCAATCAGCCCCAGCATTTT.